This passage covers 8 T cell receptor beta chains from one sample sequenced in a study of blood T cell repertoires in COVID-19. Sequencing was performed with immunoSEQ multiplex PCR; in TCRdb, only in-frame clones are kept and a portion is missing. Counted here are about 240,000 clones, about four fifths occurring once; the ten biggest clones make up 6.5% to 9%. The sequenced sample consisted of peripheral blood. The receptors here all came from an elderly woman with COVID-19, enrolled during active disease.

V usage is TRBV7-2 and J usage is TRBJ1-6; D remains unclear. Germline V gene data show CDR1 as SGHTA and CDR2 as FQGNSA. V dropped 5 bases and J dropped 0 bases, with 8 bases sitting between them. The CDR3 runs to 15 residues. The CDR3, as DNA: TGTGCCAGCAGCCGGGGTAGCTCCTATAATTCACCCCTCCACTTT. Translating gives CASSRGSSYNSPLHF. Full variable domain (outside the CDR3, taken from reference TRBV7-2 and TRBJ1-6): GAGVSQSPSNKVTEKGKDVELRCDPISGHTALYWYRQSLGQGLEFLIYFQGNSAPDKSGLPSDRFSAERTGGSVSTLTIQRTQQEDSAVYLCASSRGSSYNSPLHFGNGTRLTVT.

The rearrangement uses TRBV5-1 and TRBJ2-5; the match to TRBD1 covers 7 bases. This CDR3 has 14 amino acids. The V gene's germline CDR1 is SGHRS and CDR2 YFSETQ. The V gene end was trimmed by 0 bases and the J gene end by 6 bases; junction bases not matched to a gene: 5. In DNA, the CDR3 is TGCGCCAGCAGCTTGGGCCAGGGGGTGAAGACCCAGTACTTC. Protein: CASSLGQGVKTQYF.

This rearrangement joins TRBV2 to TRBJ1-5; the D gene is possibly TRBD1 (6 bases). The V end was cut by 6 bases, the J end by 1 base, with 10 bases between. This CDR3 has 14 amino acids. CDR1 is SNHLY and CDR2 is FYNNEI in the germline V gene. The CDR3 loop is CASRGQGSNQPQHF. CDR3 coding DNA: TGTGCCAGCAGGGGCCAGGGGAGCAATCAGCCCCAGCATTTT.

V usage is TRBV4-1 and J usage is TRBJ2-7; no definite D call. Germline CDR1 reads MGHRA; CDR2 reads YSYEKL. The CDR3 contains 18 residues. Trimming left V 1 base short and J 0 bases short, with 19 bases between. The CDR3 sequence is CASSQGSSGGTLSYEQYF. The CDR3 DNA follows: TGCGCCAGCAGCCAAGGTTCATCTGGCGGTACTCTCTCCTACGAGCAGTACTTC.

The rearrangement joins TRBV6-2 or TRBV6-3 to TRBJ2-7, with a tentative D call TRBD1 (6 bases). The CDR3 contains 16 residues. Trimming removed 3 bases from V and 1 base from J, with 16 bases in between. CDR1 is MNHEY and CDR2 is SVGEGT in the germline V gene. CDR3 in DNA: TGTGCCAGCAGTTATCACAGGGACCGCTTTTCCTACGAGCAGTACTTC. It is translated as CASSYHRDRFSYEQYF.

The J gene is TRBJ1-2, the V gene TRBV6-5, with 7 nucleotides matching TRBD1. The V gene's germline CDR1 is MNHEY and CDR2 SVGAGI. V was clipped by 7 bases and J by 5 bases; unmatched bases: 13. The CDR3 loop spans 15 amino acids. CDR3 sequence: CASTLRHRDSYGYTF. The CDR3 coding sequence is TGTGCCAGCACCCTTCGACACCGGGACAGTTATGGCTACACCTTC.

The chain is built from TRBV24-1 and TRBJ2-2; 7 bases agree with TRBD1. The trim removed 5 bases at V and 9 bases at J, leaving 5 bases unmatched. CDR3 length: 13 amino acids. Germline CDR1 and CDR2: KGHDR and SFDVKD. The CDR3 spells CATSGDRVRELFF. Here the CDR3 DNA reads TGTGCCACCAGTGGTGACAGGGTTCGGGAGCTGTTTTTT.

The chain uses TRBV5-1 and TRBJ1-4; D is perhaps TRBD1 (6 bases). Germline CDR1 SGHRS, CDR2 YFSETQ. CDR3 size: 14 residues. V was cut by 2 bases and J by 4 bases, with 9 bases left in between. The CDR3 nucleotides are TGCGCCAGCAGCTTTTCAGGGGATAATGAAAAACTGTTTTTT. Its protein product is CASSFSGDNEKLFF.